The sequence of this TCR beta chain was determined in a study of cytomegalovirus exposure and HLA in healthy donors. The PCR employed 60 Vbeta primers together with 13 Jbeta primers. Here immunoSEQ multiplex PCR was the method, and the copy in TCRdb shows in-frame clones only, minus some. The sample shows some 110,000 clones, about 86% of them seen only once. Overall study findings and caveats: Indistinguishable V segments, including TRBV6-2 and TRBV6-3, were excluded. Association of a missense DCLRE1C variant with TCR beta V- and J-gene trimming was reported in a later analysis.

On this clone itself: Its antigen is as yet unknown.

The CDR3 runs to 13 residues. Trimming cost V 5 bases and J 10 bases, with 15 bases left between them. Per germline, CDR1 MDHEN and CDR2 SYDVKM. The chain combines TRBV28 with TRBJ2-1; weak D call: TRBD1 (5 bases). Sequenced material: PBMCs. The receptor was derived from a woman in her thirties in good health and CMV-seronegative. This CDR3 is CASSAPMKGEQFF. The CDR3 coding sequence is TGTGCCAGCAGTGCGCCCATGAAGGGGGAGCAGTTCTTC.